This entry lists 23 T cell receptor beta chains sequenced from one sample in a study of blood T cell repertoires in COVID-19 (dated by TCRdb to the early 2020s). Receptors were amplified or captured by the immunoSEQ multiplex PCR assay. TCRdb's version of the immuneACCESS table is confined to in-frame rearrangements and falls short of the full clone set. An unresolved V gene accounts for under half of the shortfall where checked; the remainder is of unknown origin. The sample includes about 270,000 clones, with about nine tenths observed a single time. The top ten hold approximately 2% of the sample. The sample was peripheral blood. These receptors came from a man aged 45 to 65 with acute or convalescent COVID-19.

The chain has TRBV19 and TRBJ2-4, with a possible D match to TRBD2 (7 bases). Germline V lookup: CDR1 LNHDA, CDR2 SQIVND (reference sequence). The CDR3 sequence is 15 residues long. Trimming left V 8 bases short and J 0 bases short, with 14 bases between. Here the CDR3 reads CASGGGGIAKNIQYF. The CDR3 DNA reads TGTGCCAGTGGGGGGGGCGGTATAGCCAAAAACATTCAGTACTTC.

The V call is TRBV5-1, the J call TRBJ2-5, with D possibly TRBD2 on 5 matching bases. Germline V CDR1 and CDR2: SGHRS, YFSETQ. This CDR3 is built from 15 residues. Trimming shortened V by 2 bases and J by 3 bases, and 14 bases separated the two germline ends. The CDR3 DNA follows: TGCGCCAGCAGCTTAGATTCCGGACTTAAAGAGACCCAGTACTTC. This encodes CASSLDSGLKETQYF.

This rearrangement joins TRBV5-1 to TRBJ2-5, with D maybe TRBD2 (6 bases). Deletions cut 4 bases from V and 13 bases from J, with 20 bases between. This CDR3 is built from 13 residues. Per germline, CDR1 SGHRS and CDR2 YFSETQ. CDR3 coding DNA: TGCGCCAGCAGCCCCCAGGACTATCCCCGATTGTACTTC. This encodes CASSPQDYPRLYF.

The rearrangement links TRBV3-1 (or the pseudogene TRBV3-2) to TRBJ2-5; 12 bases match TRBD2. The CDR3 totals 16 residues. Germline values: CDR1 LGHDT, CDR2 YNNKEL (reference sequence). Unmatched junction bases numbered 4, after V lost 3 bases and J lost 2 bases. The CDR3 spells CASSQRTSGAQETQYF. In nucleotides, the CDR3 is TGTGCCAGCAGCCAGAGGACTAGCGGGGCACAAGAGACCCAGTACTTC.

The table lists this clone with a few counts. J is TRBJ1-1 and V is TRBV12-2; TRBD1, the D gene given by the table, was not confirmed from the DNA. TRBV12-2 is shown as a pseudogene. CDR3 size: 13 residues. The CDR3 region has the DNA TGTGCAAGTCGCCGACATCCGCACACTGAAGCTTTCTTT. It specifies CASRRHPHTEAFF.

V is TRBV4-1 and J is TRBJ2-1, with 9 positions matching TRBD2. This CDR3 is built from 16 residues. From germline, CDR1 is MGHRA and CDR2 YSYEKL. Trimming cost V 0 bases and J 7 bases; bases outside gene matches: 7. Here the CDR3 DNA reads TGCGCCAGCAGCCAAGACGGGGCGGGGGGGCGAAATGAGCAGTTCTTC. Its protein product is CASSQDGAGGRNEQFF.

This clone has only one observation. The genes are TRBV19 and TRBJ2-5; weak D call: TRBD2 (5 bases). Germline V gives CDR1 LNHDA, CDR2 SQIVND (reference sequence). This CDR3 has 13 amino acids. Between the trimmed V and J ends, which lost 3 bases and 9 bases, there was a span of 14 bases. CDR3 nucleotides: TGTGCCAGTAGTATCGGGCTAGCCGGGTCCCAGTACTTC. Its protein product is CASSIGLAGSQYF.

This sequence joins TRBV5-1 and TRBJ2-4; the D gene is possibly TRBD1 (6 bases). The CDR3 runs to 16 residues. Germline-derived CDR1 and CDR2 are SGHRS and YFSETQ. The V end lost 1 base, the J end lost 7 bases, and 18 bases lay between the germline ends. The CDR3 nucleotides read TGCGCCAGCAGCTTGAACGACCCAGGGGTTGGGAACATTCAGTACTTC. It translates to CASSLNDPGVGNIQYF.

The chain is built from TRBV19 and TRBJ1-5, with 11 bases fitting TRBD1. This CDR3 is 17 amino acids long. Per germline, CDR1 LNHDA and CDR2 SQIVND (reference sequence). Trimming removed 5 bases from V and 0 bases from J; junction bases left unmatched: 6. The CDR3 sequence: CASSGRDRGYSNQPQHF. CDR3 nucleotide sequence: TGTGCCAGTAGTGGCCGGGACAGGGGGTATAGCAATCAGCCCCAGCATTTT. Drawing the rest from reference TRBV19 and TRBJ1-5, the complete variable domain is DGGITQSPKYLFRKEGQNVTLSCEQNLNHDAMYWYRQDPGQGLRLIYYSQIVNDFQKGDIAEGYSVSREKKESFPLTVTSAQKNPTAFYLCASSGRDRGYSNQPQHFGDGTRLSIL.

This clone was seen only a few times. The chain combines TRBV20-1 with TRBJ1-2, with TRBD1 identical over 9 bases. The CDR3 sequence is 13 residues long. The germline gives CDR1 DFQATT, CDR2 SNEGSKA (reference sequence). Trimming took 3 bases from V and 4 from J; bases not matched to a gene: 3. The CDR3 reads CSASTGQGYGYTF. The CDR3 nucleotides read TGCAGTGCTAGTACGGGACAGGGCTATGGCTACACCTTC.

The chain combines TRBV29-1 with TRBJ2-7; TRBD2 is a possible D gene (6 bases). Trimming stripped 4 bases from V and 1 base from J, with 11 bases between. The germline V gene has CDR1 SQVTM and CDR2 ANQGSEA. The CDR3 totals 13 residues. The CDR3 nucleotides are TGCAGCGTTGGGAGGGGTTCGTCCTACGAGCAGTACTTC. Amino acids: CSVGRGSSYEQYF.

V gene TRBV5-6 combines with J gene TRBJ1-1; tentatively, D is TRBD1 (5 bases). The CDR3 extends over 15 amino acids. V lost 4 bases, J lost 1 base, and 14 bases lay in between. The germline V gene encodes CDR1 SGHDT and CDR2 YYEEEE. CDR3 sequence (DNA): TGTGCCAGCAGCGGCACGATGCAGGGGAACACTGAAGCTTTCTTT. Translated: CASSGTMQGNTEAFF.

The chain recombines TRBV6-5 with TRBJ2-7, with a tentative D call TRBD2 (6 bases). V lost 5 bases to trimming and J lost 2 bases, with 13 bases between them. Germline V lookup: CDR1 MNHEY, CDR2 SVGAGI. The CDR3 extends over 14 amino acids. The CDR3 DNA reads as TGTGCCAGCAGTCTCGCGGGGCCCCCCTACGAGCAGTACTTC. It is translated as CASSLAGPPYEQYF.

This chain links TRBV30 with TRBJ1-5; 8 nucleotides match TRBD1. V lost 2 bases and J lost 5; bases outside the gene matches: 5. CDR3 length: 14 amino acids. In germline, CDR1 is GTSNPN, CDR2 SVGIG (reference sequence). The CDR3 sequence: CAWSRTGTDQPQHF. The CDR3 nucleotides are TGTGCCTGGAGTCGGACAGGGACAGATCAGCCCCAGCATTTT.

The V and J genes are TRBV19 and TRBJ1-5; 7 nucleotides align to TRBD1. V dropped 7 bases and J dropped 5; count of bases not matched to a gene: 11. The germline V gene has CDR1 LNHDA and CDR2 SQIVND (reference sequence). The CDR3 loop spans 15 amino acids. The DNA of the CDR3 is TGTGCCAGTATCCCCTCGGGCAGGGGGGATCAGCCCCAGCATTTT. This encodes CASIPSGRGDQPQHF.

The rearrangement joins TRBV30 to TRBJ1-5; D is perhaps TRBD1 (6 bases). The V gene's germline CDR1 is GTSNPN and CDR2 SVGIG (reference sequence). The CDR3 consists of 13 residues. With 0 bases removed from V and 6 bases from J, the gap between germline ends came to 9 bases. The CDR3: CAWSVQGSQPQHF. In DNA form, the CDR3 reads TGTGCCTGGAGTGTACAGGGTAGTCAGCCCCAGCATTTT.

This sequence joins TRBV7-2 and TRBJ1-4, with a possible D match to TRBD1 (5 bases). CDR3 length equals 16 residues. From germline, CDR1 is SGHTA and CDR2 FQGNSA. V was trimmed by 7 bases and J by 2 bases, leaving 17 bases between them. The CDR3 loop is CASTPNGGPTNEKLFF. The CDR3 nucleotides are TGTGCCAGCACCCCTAACGGGGGACCGACTAATGAAAAACTGTTTTTT.

DNA for the CDR3: TGTGCCAGCAGCTCCCCTCTAGGCGGGGAGGAAGAAGCTTTCTTT. Amino acid sequence: CASSSPLGGEEEAFF. The rearrangement joins TRBV6-5 to TRBJ1-1; D not resolved. Germline assignment: CDR1 MNHEY and CDR2 SVGAGI. The ends were cut back, 6 bases at V and 8 bases at J, with 22 bases in the middle. This CDR3 has 15 residues.

The chain recombines TRBV11-3 with TRBJ2-7; D unclear. Germline CDR1 reads SGHNT; CDR2 reads YENEEA. V dropped 0 bases and J dropped 0 bases, with 9 bases sitting between them. The CDR3 has 15 amino acids. The CDR3 bases are TGTGCCAGCAGCTTAGATTTGGGCAGCTCCTACGAGCAGTACTTC. Its translation is CASSLDLGSSYEQYF.

This rearrangement joins TRBV7-9 to TRBJ2-3; 7 nucleotides match TRBD1. J lost 9 bases, V lost 8 bases, and 11 bases had no gene match. The CDR3 has 13 residues. CDR1 is SEHNR, CDR2 FQNEAQ, per germline (reference sequence). The CDR3 loop reads CASGAEAQGTQYF. The CDR3 DNA follows: TGTGCCAGCGGGGCGGAGGCACAGGGGACGCAGTATTTT.

This sequence joins TRBV6-1 and TRBJ1-4; D possibly corresponds to TRBD1 (6 bases). The CDR3 length is 16 residues. The V gene's germline CDR1 is MNHNS and CDR2 SASEGT. Trimming stripped 0 bases from V and 8 bases from J, with 16 bases between. The CDR3 DNA follows: TGTGCCAGCAGTGAAGCTTGGGGGACAAGGGGCGAAAAACTGTTTTTT. It encodes CASSEAWGTRGEKLFF.

This clone came up once. The V call is TRBV5-1, the J call TRBJ2-1, with D possibly being TRBD2 (6 bases). This CDR3 spans 15 amino acids. Trimming pared 2 bases from V and 5 bases from J, leaving 14 bases between. Germline loops: CDR1 SGHRS, CDR2 YFSETQ. The CDR3 coding sequence is TGCGCCAGCAGCTTTCGAGCGGGTGCCGACAATGAGCAGTTCTTC. Protein: CASSFRAGADNEQFF.

This rearrangement joins TRBV7-9 to TRBJ1-6, with 8 bases identical to TRBD1. CDR1 SEHNR and CDR2 FQNEAQ come from the germline V gene (reference sequence). The CDR3 is made up of 14 amino acids. The V segment lost 5 bases and the J segment 7 bases; nucleotides outside the gene matches: 4. The CDR3 sequence: CASSPDRGNSPLHF. The CDR3 nucleotides are TGTGCCAGCAGCCCCGACAGGGGCAATTCACCCCTCCACTTT.